This is a list of T cell receptor beta chains from one sample in a study of T cells after yellow fever vaccination. TCRdb itself ran the 5' RACE reads through MiXCR, one entry per CDR3 protein. The sample lists some 200,000 distinct CDR3 sequences; around 3.1% were seen once. The source was CD4+ T cells sorted from PBMCs, collected 10 days after the yellow fever booster vaccination. These receptors were taken from a young man who received the YFV17D yellow fever vaccine. Both conserved end residues are part of each CDR3. A D gene is named only where the DNA matches it firmly. Size tells how often a clone was seen (once, few, many) or the class of an expanded clone, and some rows leave it out.

cdr3_length j_call clone_size v_call d_call cdr3_aa cdr3_nt
14 TRBJ2-2 few TRBV9 - CASSVEGVTGELFF TGTGCCAGCAGCGTAGAGGGGGTTACCGGGGAGCTGTTTTTT
12 TRBJ1-5 many TRBV20-1 - CSARWGRLAQHF TGCAGTGCTAGATGGGGGCGATTGGCCCAGCATTTT
14 TRBJ2-5 - TRBV12-3/TRBV12-4 TRBD1 CASGLRGQGPIQYF TGTGCCAGCGGCCTCCGGGGACAGGGGCCGATCCAGTACTTC
15 TRBJ1-6 many TRBV4-2 - CASSLTGTNNSPLHF TGTGCCAGCAGCCTGACCGGGACAAATAATTCACCCCTCCACTTT
15 TRBJ2-5 many TRBV24-1 - CATSESGQTSETQYF TGTGCCACCAGTGAGTCCGGACAGACTTCTGAGACCCAGTACTTC
15 TRBJ1-5 - TRBV3-1 - CASSQDGARNQPQHF TGTGCCAGCAGCCAAGACGGTGCGCGCAATCAGCCCCAGCATTTT
15 TRBJ2-5 many TRBV7-3 TRBD2 CASSRTSGVQETQYF TGTGCCAGCAGCCGGACTAGCGGGGTACAAGAGACCCAGTACTTC
13 TRBJ2-3 few TRBV18 - CASSQLSTDTQYF TGTGCCAGCTCACAACTTAGCACAGATACGCAGTATTTT
13 TRBJ2-2 few TRBV20-1 - CSAQNREAGELFF TGCAGTGCTCAAAACAGGGAGGCCGGGGAGCTGTTTTTT
16 TRBJ2-1 many TRBV10-3 TRBD2 CATQPASGGIGNEQFF TGTGCCACCCAGCCGGCTAGCGGGGGGATAGGAAATGAGCAGTTCTTC
10 TRBJ2-5 few TRBV6-1 - CASSEGTQYF TGTGCCAGCAGTGAAGGGACCCAGTACTTC
11 TRBJ2-1 few TRBV20-1 - CSVPDYNEQFF TGCAGTGTCCCGGACTACAATGAGCAGTTCTTC
13 TRBJ1-4 few TRBV29-1 - CSVEEQRGEKLFF TGCAGCGTTGAAGAGCAGAGGGGTGAAAAACTGTTTTTT
17 TRBJ1-5 few TRBV19 TRBD1 CASSPNPGGLGNQPQHF TGTGCCAGTAGTCCAAACCCAGGGGGCTTGGGCAATCAGCCCCAGCATTTT
13 TRBJ2-5 - TRBV5-1 TRBD1 CASSKGAQETQYF TGCGCCAGCAGCAAGGGGGCCCAGGAGACCCAGTACTTC
13 TRBJ2-1 many TRBV6-5 - CASSPKALNEQFF TGTGCCAGCAGCCCCAAGGCTCTCAATGAGCAGTTCTTC
13 TRBJ1-1 many TRBV7-2 - CASSLGYNTGAFF TGTGCCAGCAGCTTAGGGTACAACACCGGAGCTTTCTTT
15 TRBJ2-2 many TRBV7-9 TRBD2 CASRGLAGGTGELFF TGTGCCAGCCGAGGACTAGCGGGAGGCACCGGGGAGCTGTTTTTT
15 TRBJ1-3 - TRBV9 - CASSDGTLGSNTIYF TGTGCCAGCAGCGACGGGACCTTAGGAAGTAACACCATATATTTT
14 TRBJ1-1 many TRBV4-2 - CASSQEGSLPEAFF TGTGCCAGCAGCCAAGAAGGCTCCCTACCTGAAGCTTTCTTT
12 TRBJ2-1 few TRBV6-4 - CASSGTRNEQFF TGTGCCAGCAGTGGGACTCGCAATGAGCAGTTCTTC
14 TRBJ1-6 - TRBV7-2 TRBD1 CASSSQGPNSPLHF TGTGCCAGCAGCTCACAGGGGCCCAATTCACCCCTCCACTTT
16 TRBJ2-5 many TRBV12-3/TRBV12-4 TRBD2 CASSPGLAGGRETQYF TGTGCCAGCAGTCCCGGACTAGCGGGGGGGCGGGAGACCCAGTACTTC
14 TRBJ1-4 - TRBV3-1 - CASSPTVGGEKLFF TGTGCCAGCAGCCCGACAGTAGGTGGGGAAAAACTGTTTTTT
16 TRBJ1-4 - TRBV24-1 TRBD1 CATSDPTGGRAEKLFF TGTGCCACCAGTGATCCTACAGGGGGCCGGGCGGAAAAACTGTTTTTT
16 TRBJ2-5 - TRBV7-9 - CASSYRRDSPKETQYF TGTGCCAGCAGCTATAGGAGGGATTCTCCAAAAGAGACCCAGTACTTC
15 TRBJ1-5 many TRBV27 - CASSLRQTAGQPQHF TGTGCCAGCAGTTTGAGACAGACCGCGGGTCAGCCCCAGCATTTT
13 TRBJ2-5 few TRBV9 - CASSVEGWETQYF TGTGCCAGCAGCGTAGAGGGGTGGGAGACCCAGTACTTC
11 TRBJ2-5 few TRBV10-3 - CAISEGETQYF TGTGCCATCAGTGAGGGAGAGACCCAGTACTTC
15 TRBJ2-6 few TRBV6-6 TRBD2 CASSPLAGGANVLTF TGTGCCAGCAGTCCATTAGCGGGCGGGGCCAACGTCCTGACTTTC
15 TRBJ1-2 - TRBV20-1 - CRPNGVLQDNYGYTF TGCAGACCTAACGGCGTCCTACAAGACAACTATGGCTACACCTTC
14 TRBJ1-1 many TRBV18 - CASSSSEGDTEAFF TGTGCCAGCTCCTCCTCCGAGGGGGACACTGAAGCTTTCTTT
13 TRBJ1-4 many TRBV20-1 - CSARGQSNEKLFF TGCAGTGCTAGAGGACAGTCTAATGAAAAACTGTTTTTT
14 TRBJ1-1 many TRBV12-3/TRBV12-4 - CASRVSGSNTEAFF TGTGCCAGCAGGGTGTCGGGATCGAACACTGAAGCTTTCTTT
17 TRBJ2-1 many TRBV5-1 TRBD2 CASSLRLAGRVRNEQFF TGCGCCAGCAGCTTAAGACTAGCGGGGCGGGTACGCAATGAGCAGTTCTTC
13 TRBJ2-1 many TRBV7-9 - CASMEGGFNEQFF TGTGCCAGCATGGAGGGTGGGTTCAATGAGCAGTTCTTC
13 TRBJ2-5 - TRBV3-1 - CASRPGGAETQYF TGTGCCAGCAGACCCGGGGGCGCGGAGACCCAGTACTTC
15 TRBJ2-1 many TRBV5-1 - CASSQTAISYNEQFF TGCGCCAGCAGCCAGACAGCGATCTCCTACAATGAGCAGTTCTTC
14 TRBJ1-6 few TRBV12-3/TRBV12-4 TRBD1 CASANGQGISPLHF TGTGCCAGCGCGAACGGACAGGGCATCTCACCCCTCCACTTT
14 TRBJ1-4 many TRBV6-1 - CASSELGLDEKLFF TGTGCCAGCAGTGAATTGGGATTGGATGAAAAACTGTTTTTT
17 TRBJ2-5 - TRBV7-6 TRBD1 CASSSRGTGRGGETQYF TGTGCCAGCAGCTCCCGGGGGACAGGGAGGGGAGGAGAGACCCAGTACTTC
14 TRBJ2-6 many TRBV20-1 - CSAREGSGANVLTF TGCAGTGCTAGAGAAGGGTCCGGGGCCAACGTCCTGACTTTC
13 TRBJ1-1 many TRBV7-9 - CASSLRMNTEAFF TGTGCCAGCAGCTTACGAATGAACACTGAAGCTTTCTTT
14 TRBJ2-5 few TRBV12-3/TRBV12-4 - CASSFWGDQETQYF TGTGCCAGCAGTTTTTGGGGGGACCAAGAGACCCAGTACTTC
14 TRBJ1-4 many TRBV7-8 - CASSLYRTDEKLFF TGTGCCAGCAGCTTATACCGGACGGATGAAAAACTGTTTTTT
13 TRBJ2-7 many TRBV5-1 - CASSLVSSYEQYF TGCGCCAGCAGCTTGGTCAGCTCCTACGAGCAGTACTTC